These 25 T cell receptor beta chains originate from one sample sequenced in a study of beta chain features in type 1 diabetes. The study's findings and limits: Moderate but significant shortening of TCRB CDR3s was recorded in all four CD4+ subsets from Type 1 diabetes patients.

Reverse transcribing all isolated RNA meant expressed TCRB transcripts were sequenced. Clones were read by immunoSEQ multiplex PCR, and TCRdb kept only the in-frame ones, dropping some. The table records some 190,000 clones, approximately 7.8% of them present only once. These receptors have no identified antigens. Sequenced: central memory CD4+ T cells from blood. All receptors derive from a woman in her thirties or forties with type 1 diabetes.

This clone occurred a few times. V is TRBV28 and J is TRBJ2-4, with a weak D call TRBD2 (6 bases). This CDR3 has 15 amino acids. Trimming took 2 bases from V and 0 from J, leaving 8 bases between them. Germline V gene data show CDR1 as MDHEN and CDR2 as SYDVKM. In DNA, the CDR3 is TGTGCCAGCAGTTTAGGGGGGATAGCCAAAAACATTCAGTACTTC. The encoded protein is CASSLGGIAKNIQYF.

This clone was seen more than once but under ten times. The J gene is TRBJ2-2, the V gene TRBV5-1; TRBD1 matches at 7 bases. Germline V gives CDR1 SGHRS, CDR2 YFSETQ. This CDR3 spans 16 amino acids. Germline trimming cut 3 bases from V and 2 bases from J; bases unmatched to any gene: 7. CDR3 in DNA: TGCGCCAGCAGCTCGACAGGGCTCCAAAACACCGGGGAGCTGTTTTTT. Its translation is CASSSTGLQNTGELFF.

V and J are TRBV27 and TRBJ2-7, with 8 bases fitting TRBD2. J was trimmed by 2 bases and V by 6 bases; bases with no gene match: 3. From germline, CDR1 is MNHEY and CDR2 SMNVEV (reference sequence). The CDR3 is 13 residues long. CDR3 coding DNA: TGTGCCAGCAGAAACGGGGGGGCCTACGAGCAGTACTTC. Its protein is CASRNGGAYEQYF.

The chain links TRBV16 to TRBJ1-4, with no clear D. V lost 0 bases to trimming and J lost 0 bases, with 8 bases between them. Germline V lookup: CDR1 KGHSY, CDR2 FQNENV. The CDR3 consists of 16 residues. The CDR3 loop reads CASSQSGQATNEKLFF. The CDR3 coding sequence is TGTGCCAGCAGCCAATCGGGCCAGGCAACTAATGAAAAACTGTTTTTT.

This clone was observed a few times. The gene calls are TRBV28 and TRBJ1-5; D unclear. The germline V gene has CDR1 MDHEN and CDR2 SYDVKM. V was cut by 1 base and J by 8 bases, with 18 bases left in between. The length of the CDR3 is 16 residues. The CDR3 here is CASSLFSSGRGEPQHF. CDR3 coding DNA: TGTGCCAGCAGTTTATTTAGCAGCGGCCGTGGGGAGCCCCAGCATTTT.

The chain couples TRBV30 to TRBJ2-3, with a possible D match to TRBD2 (6 bases). The CDR3 runs 14 residues. CDR1 is GTSNPN and CDR2 is SVGIG in the germline V gene (reference sequence). The V and J ends lost 8 bases and 1 base respectively, with 16 bases between them. The DNA for the CDR3 is TGTGCCGCTCAGGAGGAGCGGGGCACAGATACGCAGTATTTT. Encoded protein: CAAQEERGTDTQYF.

This clone occurred a few times. The rearrangement joins TRBV10-3 to TRBJ2-7; D is possibly TRBD2 (5 bases). Between the trimmed V and J ends, which lost 4 bases and 9 bases, there was a span of 13 bases. Germline CDR1 ENHRY, CDR2 SYGVKD. The CDR3 contains 12 residues. The CDR3 here is CAISAAEAVQYF. Here the CDR3 DNA reads TGTGCCATCAGTGCCGCGGAGGCAGTGCAGTACTTC.

Many counts were recorded for this clone. The V and J genes are TRBV9 and TRBJ1-1; a weak D match, TRBD1 (5 bases). The CDR3 covers 15 residues. Trimming shortened V by 3 bases and J by 1 base, and 13 bases separated the two germline ends. Germline V lookup: CDR1 SGDLS, CDR2 YYNGEE. CDR3 loop: CASSGVPQGNTEAFF. The CDR3, as DNA: TGTGCCAGCAGCGGGGTGCCTCAGGGGAACACTGAAGCTTTCTTT.

This clone occurred a few times. The V call is TRBV18, the J call TRBJ1-5; TRBD1 is a possible D gene (6 bases). Germline V gene sequence: CDR1 KGHSH, CDR2 LQKENI. Trimming stripped 5 bases from V and 7 bases from J, with 15 bases between. CDR3 size: 14 residues. The CDR3 nucleotides read TGTGCCAGCTCATCTGGCGCCAGGGGCCAGCCCCAGCATTTT. This codes for CASSSGARGQPQHF.

V is TRBV9 and J is TRBJ1-1, with 7 bases fitting TRBD1. Losses at the gene ends were 4 bases for V and 1 base for J; bases not matched to a gene: 7. The germline CDR1 and CDR2 sequences are SGDLS and YYNGEE. This CDR3 contains 15 residues. Here the CDR3 reads CASSPQGYGNTEAFF. CDR3 nucleotide sequence: TGTGCCAGCAGCCCACAGGGGTACGGGAACACTGAAGCTTTCTTT.

V is TRBV25-1 and J is TRBJ2-1; 13 nucleotides line up with TRBD2. Unmatched junction bases numbered 7, after V lost 5 bases and J lost 9 bases. Germline V gives CDR1 MGHDK, CDR2 SYGVNS. The CDR3 extends over 15 amino acids. The CDR3 here is CASSSTSGRNGEQFF. The CDR3 nucleotides are TGTGCCAGCAGTTCGACTAGCGGGAGGAATGGTGAGCAGTTCTTC. The entire variable domain, with the rest obtained from reference TRBV25-1 and TRBJ2-1, is as follows: EADIYQTPRYLVIGTGKKITLECSQTMGHDKMYWYQQDPGMELHLIHYSYGVNSTEKGDLSSESTVSRIRTEHFPLTLESARPSHTSQYLCASSSTSGRNGEQFFGPGTRLTVL.

This sequence joins TRBV29-1 and TRBJ2-7; D is unclear. The CDR3 spans 14 residues. V lost 5 bases to trimming and J lost 6 bases, with 20 bases between them. CDR1 and CDR2 from the germline V gene are SQVTM and ANQGSEA. The CDR3 nucleotides read TGCAGCGTTCTCTTGAACGACCAGACGGGCGAGCAGTACTTC. Translated, it gives CSVLLNDQTGEQYF.

This chain connects TRBV2 to TRBJ2-2, with a tentative D call TRBD1 (6 bases). Trimming cost V 8 bases and J 7 bases, with 17 bases left between them. CDR3 size: 14 residues. Germline V lookup: CDR1 SNHLY, CDR2 FYNNEI. CDR3: CASYRDTRSGELFF. DNA of the CDR3: TGTGCCAGCTACCGGGACACGAGGAGCGGGGAGCTGTTTTTT.

This clone was counted a few times. V usage is TRBV5-1 and J usage is TRBJ1-1; tentative D call: TRBD1 (6 bases). V was clipped by 0 bases and J by 4 bases, with 13 bases between them. The CDR3 covers 15 residues. Germline CDR1 SGHRS, CDR2 YFSETQ. DNA of the CDR3: TGCGCCAGCAGCTTGGAACGGGGGGCCGGCACTGAAGCTTTCTTT. Protein: CASSLERGAGTEAFF. The full variable domain, completed using reference TRBV5-1 and TRBJ1-1, is KAGVTQTPRYLIKTRGQQVTLSCSPISGHRSVSWYQQTPGQGLQFLFEYFSETQRNKGNFPGRFSGRQFSNSRSEMNVSTLELGDSALYLCASSLERGAGTEAFFGQGTRLTVV.

V gene TRBV4-1 combines with J gene TRBJ2-5; TRBD1 agrees at 9 bases. The CDR3 has 15 amino acids. After removal of 4 bases from V and 5 bases from J, the junction contained 8 bases not matched to a gene. CDR1 and CDR2 (germline): MGHRA, YSYEKL. The CDR3 sequence: CASSRGTGLEETQYF. The CDR3 bases are TGCGCCAGCAGCCGCGGGACAGGGTTGGAGGAGACCCAGTACTTC.

The rearrangement uses TRBV11-2 and TRBJ1-6; the D gene is possibly TRBD1 (6 bases). The V end was cut by 1 base, the J end by 10 bases, with 14 bases between. CDR3 length equals 15 residues. The germline gives CDR1 SGHAT, CDR2 FQNNGV. CDR3 in DNA: TGTGCCAGCAGCTTAGCGGGCCAGGGGAGCTCACCCCTCCACTTT. Its translation is CASSLAGQGSSPLHF.

This clone was seen more than once but under ten times. The chain carries TRBV7-3 and TRBJ2-3; possible D gene TRBD2, 6 bases. Germline CDR1 and CDR2: SGHTA and FQGTGA. The length of the CDR3 is 14 residues. Trimming stripped 5 bases from V and 1 base from J, with 10 bases between. CDR3 region: CASSRGEGTDTQYF. The DNA of the CDR3 is TGTGCCAGCAGCCGCGGGGAAGGCACAGATACGCAGTATTTT.

This clone appeared a few times. The gene calls are TRBV18 and TRBJ1-2; D is unresolved. With 5 bases removed from V and 5 bases from J, the gap between germline ends came to 15 bases. The CDR3 length is 14 residues. From germline, CDR1 is KGHSH and CDR2 LQKENI. The CDR3 loop is CASSSGEGGYGYTF. The CDR3 DNA follows: TGTGCCAGCTCATCCGGTGAGGGAGGTTATGGCTACACCTTC.

This clone has just a few counts. The rearrangement links TRBV7-9 to TRBJ1-2; D not resolved. Between the trimmed V and J ends, which lost 5 bases and 4 bases, there was a span of 17 bases. Germline-derived CDR1 and CDR2 are SEHNR and FQNEAQ (reference sequence). The CDR3 extends over 15 amino acids. CDR3 DNA sequence: TGTGCCAGCAGCGCGGAGAGACTCCTCCTCTATGGCTACACCTTC. This codes for CASSAERLLLYGYTF.

The rearrangement joins TRBV6-1 to TRBJ2-6, with D perhaps matching TRBD1 (6 bases). Germline V gene lookup returns CDR1 MNHNS and CDR2 SASEGT. CDR3 length equals 15 residues. V lost 7 bases and J 0 bases, leaving 10 bases between the germline ends. Here the CDR3 reads CASNDRPSGANVLTF. As DNA, the CDR3 is TGTGCCAGCAACGACAGGCCCTCTGGGGCCAACGTCCTGACTTTC.

The V call is TRBV5-1, the J call TRBJ2-5; the match to TRBD2 covers 7 bases. Germline assignment: CDR1 SGHRS and CDR2 YFSETQ. V lost 4 bases to trimming and J lost 1 base; unmatched junction nucleotides: 7. The CDR3 totals 15 residues. CDR3 protein: CASSLGRTSQETQYF. The DNA of the CDR3 is TGCGCCAGCAGCCTCGGTCGGACTAGCCAAGAGACCCAGTACTTC. Full variable domain (outside the CDR3, taken from reference TRBV5-1 and TRBJ2-5): KAGVTQTPRYLIKTRGQQVTLSCSPISGHRSVSWYQQTPGQGLQFLFEYFSETQRNKGNFPGRFSGRQFSNSRSEMNVSTLELGDSALYLCASSLGRTSQETQYFGPGTRLLVL.

This clone showed up just a few times. V is TRBV28 and J is TRBJ1-1, with a tentative D call TRBD1 (5 bases). The CDR3 contains 13 residues. Germline CDR1 MDHEN, CDR2 SYDVKM. Trimming pared 4 bases from V and 4 bases from J, leaving 10 bases between. The CDR3 DNA reads as TGTGCCAGCAGTTCGACAGCTCTCACTGAAGCTTTCTTT. This translates into CASSSTALTEAFF.

The chain combines TRBV18 with TRBJ1-2, with a possible D match to TRBD1 (5 bases). The CDR3 extends over 14 amino acids. Between the trimmed V and J ends, which lost 6 bases and 4 bases, there was a span of 15 bases. Per the germline V gene, CDR1 is KGHSH and CDR2 is LQKENI. The CDR3 reads CASSHDSPLYGYTF. The CDR3 DNA is TGTGCCAGCTCTCACGACAGCCCCCTCTATGGCTACACCTTC. The full variable domain, rest sourced from reference TRBV18 and TRBJ1-2, is NAGVMQNPRHLVRRRGQEARLRCSPMKGHSHVYWYRQLPEEGLKFMVYLQKENIIDESGMPKERFSAEFPKEGPSILRIQQVVRGDSAAYFCASSHDSPLYGYTFGSGTRLTVV.

The table lists this clone with a few counts. V is TRBV7-2 and J is TRBJ1-2; possible D gene TRBD1, 6 bases. This CDR3 has 12 amino acids. Germline V lookup: CDR1 SGHTA, CDR2 FQGNSA. Trimming left V 2 bases short and J 6 bases short, with 7 bases between. The CDR3, as DNA: TGTGCCAGCAGCTTAAACAGGGATGGCTACACCTTC. Encoded protein: CASSLNRDGYTF.

This clone was seen many times. The rearrangement links TRBV21-1 to TRBJ2-5; the DNA was not used to check the table's D call, TRBD1. TRBV21-1 has pseudogene status. The CDR3 length is 14 residues. The CDR3 nucleotides read TGTGCCAGCAGGTTCCAGGGCAACCAAGAGACCCAGTACTTC. It codes for CASRFQGNQETQYF.